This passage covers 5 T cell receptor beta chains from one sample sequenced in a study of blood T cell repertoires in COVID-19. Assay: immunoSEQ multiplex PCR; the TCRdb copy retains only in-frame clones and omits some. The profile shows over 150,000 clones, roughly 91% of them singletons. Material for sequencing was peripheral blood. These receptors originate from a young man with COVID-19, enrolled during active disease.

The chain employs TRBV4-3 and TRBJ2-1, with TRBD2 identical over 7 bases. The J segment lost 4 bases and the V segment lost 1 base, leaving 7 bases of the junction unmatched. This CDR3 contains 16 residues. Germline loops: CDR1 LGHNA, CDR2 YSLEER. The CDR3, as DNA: TGCGCCAGCAGCCAAGGGGAGGGCCCCCCATACAATGAGCAGTTCTTC. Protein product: CASSQGEGPPYNEQFF.

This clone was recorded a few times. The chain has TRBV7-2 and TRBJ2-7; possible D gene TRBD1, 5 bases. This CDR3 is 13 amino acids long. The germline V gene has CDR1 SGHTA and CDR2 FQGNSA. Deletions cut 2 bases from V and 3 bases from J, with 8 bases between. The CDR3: CASSLNRNYEQYF. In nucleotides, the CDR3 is TGTGCCAGCAGCTTAAACAGGAACTACGAGCAGTACTTC.

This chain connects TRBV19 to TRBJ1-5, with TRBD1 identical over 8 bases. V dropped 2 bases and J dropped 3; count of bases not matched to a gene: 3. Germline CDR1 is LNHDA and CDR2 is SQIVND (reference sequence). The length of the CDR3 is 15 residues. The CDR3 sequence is CASSIRQGLNQPQHF. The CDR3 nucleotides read TGTGCCAGTAGTATAAGACAGGGGCTCAATCAGCCCCAGCATTTT.

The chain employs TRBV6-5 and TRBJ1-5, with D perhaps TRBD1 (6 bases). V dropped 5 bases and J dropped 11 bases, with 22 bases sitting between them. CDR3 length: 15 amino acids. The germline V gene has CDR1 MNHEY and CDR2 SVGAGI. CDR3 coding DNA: TGTGCCAGCAGTCGGACAGCACGGGCGGGCTCGTCCCAGCATTTT. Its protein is CASSRTARAGSSQHF.

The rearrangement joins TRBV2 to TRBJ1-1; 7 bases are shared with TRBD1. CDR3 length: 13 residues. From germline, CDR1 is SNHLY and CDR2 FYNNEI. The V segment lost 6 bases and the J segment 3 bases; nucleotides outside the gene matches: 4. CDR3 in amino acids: CASSRGGHTEAFF. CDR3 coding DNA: TGTGCCAGCAGCCGAGGGGGCCACACTGAAGCTTTCTTT.